Below are 29 T cell receptor beta chains sequenced from a single sample in a study of T cell changes during pregnancy in multiple sclerosis. Method: immunoSEQ multiplex PCR; TCRdb's copy keeps in-frame clones and lacks some. The table records about 29,000 clones, about nine tenths of them present only once. Sequenced here: CD8+ T cells from peripheral blood mononuclear cells, sampled before pregnancy. The receptors shown here come from a female donor with multiple sclerosis, enrolled in a pregnancy study.

V and J are TRBV4-2 and TRBJ2-5; possible D gene TRBD2, 6 bases. The end of the DNA is better explained by TRBJ2-7, so the J call may be wrong. The CDR3 is 14 residues long. Germline V gives CDR1 LGHNA, CDR2 YNFKEQ. CDR3 sequence: CASSPTLGGYEQYF. The CDR3 DNA follows: TGTGCCAGCAGTCCCACTTTGGGAGGTTACGAGCAGTACTTC.

This clone was seen a single time. The chain joins TRBV7-9 to TRBJ2-7; unclear D gene. Germline lookup yields CDR1 SEHNR and CDR2 FQNEAQ (reference sequence). The CDR3 runs 12 residues. Trimming removed 6 bases at V and 0 bases at J, with 6 bases between. CDR3 in DNA: TGTGCCAGCAGTTCCTTCTCCTACGAGCAGTACTTC. Its protein is CASSSFSYEQYF.

This clone occurred a few times. The gene calls are TRBV19 and TRBJ2-1; TRBD2 matches 11 bases. In germline, CDR1 is LNHDA, CDR2 SQIVND (reference sequence). The V and J ends lost 5 bases and 3 bases, in that order; junction bases with no gene match: 6. The CDR3 is 16 amino acids. The CDR3 is CASSVAGGPLYNEQFF. The CDR3 DNA follows: TGTGCCAGTAGTGTAGCGGGAGGGCCGCTCTACAATGAGCAGTTCTTC.

V is TRBV7-9 and J is TRBJ1-4; D remains unclear. The CDR3 has 14 residues. CDR1 and CDR2 (germline): SEHNR, FQNEAQ (reference sequence). Trimming took off 5 bases at V and 7 bases at J, with 14 bases between the two ends. The CDR3 spells CASSPLGSGEKLFF. The CDR3 DNA sequence: TGTGCCAGCAGCCCCTTAGGTAGCGGTGAAAAACTGTTTTTT.

This clone showed up just once. The chain couples TRBV28 to TRBJ2-2; D is possibly TRBD1 (5 bases). Trimming pared 5 bases from V and 7 bases from J, leaving 17 bases between. The CDR3 is 15 amino acids. CDR1 and CDR2 (germline): MDHEN, SYDVKM. This CDR3 reads CASSLTEATGGELFF. The DNA for the CDR3 is TGTGCCAGCAGTCTGACAGAAGCCACCGGCGGGGAGCTGTTTTTT. Supplemented by reference TRBV28 and TRBJ2-2, the full variable domain reads DVKVTQSSRYLVKRTGEKVFLECVQDMDHENMFWYRQDPGLGLRLIYFSYDVKMKEKGDIPEGYSVSREKKERFSLILESASTNQTSMYLCASSLTEATGGELFFGEGSRLTVL.

Written as DNA, the CDR3 is TGCGCCAGCAGCCGGGGCTCATTGGGGGCCAACGTCCTGACTTTC. Its translation: CASSRGSLGANVLTF. The rearrangement uses TRBV4-1 and TRBJ2-6; D might be TRBD1 (5 bases). Germline V CDR1 and CDR2: MGHRA, YSYEKL. Trimming left V 4 bases short and J 4 bases short, with 11 bases between. This CDR3 is built from 15 residues.

This chain uses TRBV6-5 with TRBJ2-1, with D maybe TRBD2 (6 bases). The CDR3 spans 16 residues. V was trimmed by 4 bases and J by 0 bases, leaving 13 bases between them. Germline CDR1 MNHEY, CDR2 SVGAGI. As DNA, the CDR3 is TGTGCCAGCAGTTCTATAGCGGATAGCTCCTACAATGAGCAGTTCTTC. It yields the protein CASSSIADSSYNEQFF.

This chain joins TRBV6-4 and TRBJ2-2; possibly TRBD2 for D (5 bases). With 3 bases removed from V and 1 base from J, the gap between germline ends came to 9 bases. CDR1 and CDR2 (germline): MRHNA, SNTAGT. The CDR3 sequence is 15 residues long. The CDR3 loop is CASSDDEGNTGELFF. The CDR3 DNA reads TGTGCCAGCAGTGATGATGAGGGGAACACCGGGGAGCTGTTTTTT.

Here the CDR3 DNA reads TGTGCCAGCAGTGACAGGCAGATTAGCAATCAGCCCCAGCATTTT. This gives the protein CASSDRQISNQPQHF. V gene TRBV6-1 combines with J gene TRBJ1-5; D remains ambiguous. Germline CDR1 MNHNS, CDR2 SASEGT. CDR3 length: 15 amino acids. Trimming removed 3 bases from V and 0 bases from J, with 9 bases in between.

The gene calls are TRBV27 and TRBJ1-3; D is perhaps TRBD1 (5 bases). CDR3 length equals 14 residues. The ends were cut back, 0 bases at V and 2 bases at J, with 5 bases in the middle. The germline V gene encodes CDR1 MNHEY and CDR2 SMNVEV (reference sequence). DNA for the CDR3: TGTGCCAGCAGTTTATCCAGGGCTGGAAACACCATATATTTT. Residues: CASSLSRAGNTIYF.

This chain uses TRBV28 with TRBJ2-7; perhaps TRBD2 as D (6 bases). This CDR3 has 13 residues. The germline V gene has CDR1 MDHEN and CDR2 SYDVKM. Trimming shortened V by 6 bases and J by 4 bases, and 13 bases separated the two germline ends. Here the CDR3 reads CASRPGLGYEQYF. The CDR3 coding sequence is TGTGCCAGCAGACCGGGACTCGGATACGAGCAGTACTTC.

The rearrangement joins TRBV7-9 to TRBJ2-1, with 8 bases fitting TRBD2. The CDR3 spans 14 residues. V was clipped by 5 bases and J by 4 bases; unmatched bases: 4. From germline, CDR1 is SEHNR and CDR2 FQNEAQ (reference sequence). CDR3: CASSPGLGYNEQFF. In DNA, the CDR3 is TGTGCCAGCAGCCCGGGACTAGGTTACAATGAGCAGTTCTTC.

The rearrangement uses TRBV9 and TRBJ2-1; TRBD1 matches at 7 bases. The ends lost 4 bases at V and 8 bases at J; junction bases unmatched: 6. Germline V gene sequence: CDR1 SGDLS, CDR2 YYNGEE. The CDR3 length is 13 residues. CDR3 sequence (DNA): TGTGCCAGCAGCCTGACAGGGATTGATGAGCAGTTCTTC. Its translation: CASSLTGIDEQFF.

The chain is built from TRBV6-5 and TRBJ2-1; 12 bases line up with TRBD2. V lost 6 bases, J lost 4 bases, and 4 bases stayed unmatched. Germline V gene data show CDR1 as MNHEY and CDR2 as SVGAGI. The CDR3 has 15 amino acids. The CDR3 reads CASRLTSGSYNEQFF. DNA for the CDR3: TGTGCCAGCAGGCTGACTAGCGGGAGTTACAATGAGCAGTTCTTC.

The chain couples TRBV5-6 to TRBJ2-2; D is possibly TRBD1 (5 bases). Germline V lookup: CDR1 SGHDT, CDR2 YYEEEE. This CDR3 has 14 amino acids. V gave up 1 base and J gave up 10 bases, with 14 bases separating them. CDR3 amino acids: CASSLFQGLKELFF. CDR3 DNA: TGTGCCAGCAGCTTGTTCCAGGGATTAAAGGAGCTGTTTTTT. Drawing the rest from reference TRBV5-6 and TRBJ2-2, the complete variable domain is DAGVTQSPTHLIKTRGQQVTLRCSPKSGHDTVSWYQQALGQGPQFIFQYYEEEERQRGNFPDRFSGHQFPNYSSELNVNALLLGDSALYLCASSLFQGLKELFFGEGSRLTVL.

The chain couples TRBV4-1 to TRBJ2-7; 10 positions match TRBD1. Per the germline V gene, CDR1 is MGHRA and CDR2 is YSYEKL. The CDR3 has 15 amino acids. J lost 2 bases, V lost 2 bases, and 3 bases had no gene match. For the CDR3, the DNA is TGCGCCAGCAGCCAATCAGGGACAGGGGCCTACGAGCAGTACTTC. The encoded protein is CASSQSGTGAYEQYF.

The rearrangement uses TRBV2 and TRBJ1-2; the D gene is possibly TRBD1 (5 bases). V shed 6 bases and J shed 4 bases, with 21 bases lying between them. In germline, CDR1 is SNHLY, CDR2 FYNNEI. CDR3 size: 16 residues. For the CDR3, the DNA is TGTGCCAGCAGCCTACCATTGAGTCGGGGGATCTATGGCTACACCTTC. Its protein product is CASSLPLSRGIYGYTF. The full variable domain, its missing parts supplied by reference TRBV2 and TRBJ1-2, is EPEVTQTPSHQVTQMGQEVILRCVPISNHLYFYWYRQILGQKVEFLVSFYNNEISEKSEIFDDQFSVERPDGSNFTLKIRSTKLEDSAMYFCASSLPLSRGIYGYTFGSGTRLTVV.

The chain has TRBV27 and TRBJ2-1; 7 bases map to TRBD2. Unmatched junction bases numbered 9, after V lost 3 bases and J lost 10 bases. This CDR3 is 14 amino acids long. The germline CDR1 and CDR2 sequences are MNHEY and SMNVEV (reference sequence). The DNA of the CDR3 is TGTGCCAGCAGTTTGACCGCGGGAGCGAGGGAGCAGTTCTTC. It codes for CASSLTAGAREQFF.

The chain couples TRBV4-3 to TRBJ2-7; TRBD1 is a possible D gene (6 bases). Germline CDR1 reads LGHNA; CDR2 reads YSLEER. The CDR3 covers 16 residues. Trimming cost V 0 bases and J 5 bases, with 17 bases left between them. The CDR3 reads CASSQDLEQGGNEQYF. CDR3 nucleotide sequence: TGCGCCAGCAGCCAAGATTTGGAACAGGGTGGGAACGAGCAGTACTTC.

The chain uses TRBV29-1 and TRBJ1-1; D is unresolved. Trimming took 3 bases from V and 6 from J, leaving 17 bases between them. The germline CDR1 and CDR2 sequences are SQVTM and ANQGSEA. The CDR3 is 14 residues long. The CDR3 spells CSVDRVALLPEAFF. The CDR3 region has the DNA TGCAGCGTTGATCGGGTAGCACTACTGCCTGAAGCTTTCTTT.

The chain joins TRBV4-1 to TRBJ2-2; TRBD1 might be the D (5 bases). This CDR3 contains 14 residues. V lost 3 bases to trimming and J lost 7 bases, with 12 bases between them. Germline V CDR1 and CDR2: MGHRA, YSYEKL. The CDR3 nucleotides are TGCGCCAGCAGCCAGACTTTAGGGGACGGGGAGCTGTTTTTT. This gives the protein CASSQTLGDGELFF.

The chain joins TRBV19 to TRBJ2-5, with TRBD2 identical over 15 bases. CDR1 and CDR2 from the germline V gene are LNHDA and SQIVND (reference sequence). After removal of 7 bases from V and 4 bases from J, the junction contained 4 bases not matched to a gene. CDR3 length equals 15 residues. As DNA, the CDR3 is TGTGCCAGTAATCCGGGACTAGCGGGAGGAGAGACCCAGTACTTC. This codes for CASNPGLAGGETQYF.

This clone was detected once. The genes are TRBV12-5 and TRBJ2-1, with unresolved D. The length of the CDR3 is 11 residues. Germline V gene data show CDR1 as LGHNT and CDR2 as FRNRAP. Deletions cut 7 bases from V and 6 bases from J, with 7 bases between. The DNA for the CDR3 is TGTGCTAGTGTTTTCTCCAATGAGCAGTTCTTC. Its translation is CASVFSNEQFF.

The chain carries TRBV28 and TRBJ1-1; no firm D call. V gave up 6 bases and J gave up 1 base, with 18 bases separating them. Germline CDR1 is MDHEN and CDR2 is SYDVKM. The CDR3 is 16 residues long. The CDR3 protein is CASSYKVGRRNTEAFF. CDR3 sequence (DNA): TGTGCCAGCAGCTACAAGGTGGGCAGAAGGAACACTGAAGCTTTCTTT.

The V gene is TRBV5-6, the J gene TRBJ2-1, with TRBD1 as a possible D gene (6 bases). The CDR3 has 13 amino acids. Trimming removed 2 bases from V and 4 bases from J, with 7 bases in between. CDR1 and CDR2 (germline): SGHDT, YYEEEE. The CDR3 sequence is CASSFGQYNEQFF. In DNA, the CDR3 is TGTGCCAGCAGCTTCGGACAGTACAATGAGCAGTTCTTC.

The genes are TRBV5-1 and TRBJ2-3, with 7 bases that match TRBD1. The CDR3 runs 14 residues. V shed 0 bases, J shed 6 bases, and the junction held 4 bases outside the gene matches. The germline V gene has CDR1 SGHRS and CDR2 YFSETQ. The CDR3 loop is CASSLAKGADTQYF. For the CDR3, the DNA is TGCGCCAGCAGCTTGGCCAAGGGGGCCGATACGCAGTATTTT.

The chain links TRBV30 to TRBJ2-7, with D unresolved. Germline CDR1 is GTSNPN and CDR2 is SVGIG (reference sequence). Trimming removed 0 bases at V and 4 bases at J, with 7 bases between. This CDR3 contains 12 residues. The chain's CDR3 is CAWSVARYEQYF. The CDR3 DNA reads TGTGCCTGGAGTGTAGCTCGGTACGAGCAGTACTTC.

The chain carries TRBV11-2 and TRBJ2-3, with 14 bases identical to TRBD2. Germline assignment: CDR1 SGHAT and CDR2 FQNNGV. Losses at the gene ends were 4 bases for V and 7 bases for J; bases not matched to a gene: 4. The CDR3 extends over 15 amino acids. This CDR3 is CASSSGTSGRYTQYF. CDR3 sequence (DNA): TGTGCCAGCAGCTCCGGGACTAGCGGGAGATATACGCAGTATTTT.

This chain links TRBV14 with TRBJ1-5; D is unresolved. The V end lost 4 bases, the J end lost 9 bases, and 16 bases lay between the germline ends. Germline V gene data show CDR1 as SGHDN and CDR2 as FVKESK. This CDR3 comprises 14 residues. This chain's CDR3 is CASSPAGGLGPQHF. The DNA for the CDR3 is TGTGCCAGCAGCCCCGCCGGAGGTTTGGGGCCCCAGCATTTT.